These 8 T cell receptor beta chains were all obtained from the same sample, sequenced in a study of T cells after posttransplantation cyclophosphamide. Data came from immunoSEQ multiplex PCR; TCRdb stores just in-frame clones and leaves some out. In the table there are fewer than 45,000 clones, about 77% of which are singletons. A marrow graft followed busulfan-fludarabine conditioning, with cyclophosphamide on days +3 and +4. Sequencing was performed on CD4+ T cells sorted from blood, taken 1,700 to 2,000 days after a stem cell transplant with posttransplant cyclophosphamide. Receptor source: a female patient in her forties or fifties who received an allogeneic stem cell transplant from a related donor, was CMV-positive, and had no GVHD. Some T cells may have originated in the graft donor.

Regarding this clone: Mismatch with germline at one junction end may stem from a read error. The chain links TRBV6-4 to TRBJ1-3, with D possibly TRBD1 on 5 matching bases. The CDR3 extends over 14 amino acids. Germline assignment: CDR1 MRHNA and CDR2 SNTAGT. CDR3: CASIGAGLGSTIYF. The CDR3 bases are TGTGCCAGCATAGGGGCAGGGCTCGGAAGCACCATATATTTT.

This chain joins TRBV5-1 and TRBJ2-1; 15 positions agree with TRBD2. The CDR3 has 16 residues. The V gene's germline CDR1 is SGHRS and CDR2 YFSETQ. V dropped 3 bases and J dropped 7; count of bases not matched to a gene: 5. The CDR3 spells CASSSRTSGGANEQFF. DNA for the CDR3: TGCGCCAGCAGCTCTAGGACTAGCGGGGGGGCAAATGAGCAGTTCTTC. The variable domain in full, with the rest retrieved from reference TRBV5-1 and TRBJ2-1, is KAGVTQTPRYLIKTRGQQVTLSCSPISGHRSVSWYQQTPGQGLQFLFEYFSETQRNKGNFPGRFSGRQFSNSRSEMNVSTLELGDSALYLCASSSRTSGGANEQFFGPGTRLTVL.

The chain is built from TRBV25-1 and TRBJ1-5; D call uncertain. The CDR3 length is 15 residues. Trimming stripped 1 base from V and 0 bases from J, with 7 bases between. In germline, CDR1 is MGHDK, CDR2 SYGVNS. The CDR3 is CASSESGNSNQPQHF. As DNA, the CDR3 is TGTGCCAGCAGTGAATCAGGTAATAGCAATCAGCCCCAGCATTTT.

The V gene is TRBV6-1, the J gene TRBJ1-2; D remains ambiguous. This CDR3 is 15 amino acids long. Trimming removed 7 bases from V and 4 bases from J, with 19 bases in between. Germline V gene sequence: CDR1 MNHNS, CDR2 SASEGT. The CDR3 DNA reads TGTGCCAGCATCACGCCCGCCCTTGAGGGCTATGGCTACACCTTC. Translated: CASITPALEGYGYTF.

The rearrangement uses TRBV7-2 and TRBJ1-2; 10 nucleotides align to TRBD1. The CDR3 loop spans 13 amino acids. Germline CDR1 is SGHTA and CDR2 is FQGNSA. The V gene end was trimmed by 5 bases and the J gene end by 13 bases; junction bases not matched to a gene: 10. The CDR3 DNA sequence: TGTGCCAGCAGCCCCGGGACAGGGGAGGTCTCCACCTTC. Protein sequence: CASSPGTGEVSTF.

The chain is built from TRBV11-2 and TRBJ1-1, with D perhaps matching TRBD1 (5 bases). Germline V gene data show CDR1 as SGHAT and CDR2 as FQNNGV. The V end was cut by 10 bases, the J end by 10 bases, with 16 bases between. The CDR3 is 11 residues long. CDR3 sequence (DNA): TGTGCCATCTCAAGGGGAGGGTCAGCTTTCTTT. Its protein is CAISRGGSAFF.

This clone was counted once. This CDR3 is CASRARDFPLKAFF. CDR3 coding DNA: TGTGCCAGCAGGGCTCGGGACTTTCCCCTGAAAGCTTTCTTT. The chain uses TRBV27 and TRBJ1-1; weak D call: TRBD1 (5 bases). Germline V CDR1 and CDR2: MNHEY, SMNVEV (reference sequence). CDR3 length: 14 amino acids. Trimming took off 6 bases at V and 9 bases at J, with 20 bases between the two ends.

The chain is built from TRBV4-1 and TRBJ2-5, with D unresolved. The CDR3 spans 15 residues. Germline CDR1 and CDR2: MGHRA and YSYEKL. V lost 0 bases and J 1 base, leaving 9 bases between the germline ends. Here the CDR3 reads CASSQDRTAQETQYF. CDR3 in DNA: TGCGCCAGCAGCCAAGATCGAACAGCCCAAGAGACCCAGTACTTC.